This T cell receptor beta chain was obtained from a study of regulatory and conventional T cells in RAG deficiency. Findings and limits, study-wide: Patient subsets had shorter CDR3s; Omenn Treg-Tconv overlap exceeded 85%. Shannon entropy fell and Simpson indices rose in RAG-deficient patients.

Germline lookup yields CDR1 SEHNR and CDR2 FQNEAQ (reference sequence). This CDR3 contains 14 residues. Deletions cut 1 base from V and 1 base from J, with 7 bases between. Regarding this clone: The antigen remains unidentified.

Blood CD4+ CD25-low CD127-high conventional T cells supplied the genomic DNA template. Sequenced by immunoSEQ multiplex PCR; TCRdb stores in-frame clones only, minus some. Found here are 30,000 to 40,000 clones, around 76% of them singletons; the top ten hold under 4.5%. In addition, the sample was reused for a study of regulatory T cells. That publication notes: The PCR used 52 TRBV and 13 TRBJ primers. Patient repertoires had restricted TRB V-J pairs and skewed V and J usage, most in Tregs.

This chain links TRBV7-9 with TRBJ1-1; D unclear. This clonotype was obtained from a human donor in good health. The sample consisted of CD4+ effector T cells sorted from blood. CDR3 DNA sequence: TGTGCCAGCAGCTTAGACAGCACGAACACTGAAGCTTTCTTT. Encoded protein: CASSLDSTNTEAFF.